This TCR beta chain is drawn from a study of hypomethylating agent response in myelodysplastic syndrome. Study-level background: Hypomethylating treatment was azacitidine in most of the 11, decitabine in 3 of 11. With a mean age of 72.2 +/- 6.3 years, patients were most commonly cytogenetically diploid. The most frequent mutation was TET2, in 5 of 11 patients. Study-level points and caveats: Non-responders showed more contracted clonotypes post-treatment, while responders showed more novel ones.

V lost 5 bases and J lost 8; bases outside the gene matches: 6. Germline CDR1 is GTSNPN and CDR2 is SVGIG (reference sequence). The CDR3 has 12 residues. Concerning this clone: Its antigen is not known.

Here immunoSEQ multiplex PCR was the method, and the copy in TCRdb shows in-frame clones only, minus some. Here the sample spans some 5,900 clones, 87% being singletons. V and J are TRBV30 and TRBJ1-2, with 9 positions matching TRBD1. Here the sequenced sample was bone marrow, taken before or after starting hypomethylating agent treatment for myelodysplastic syndrome (not recorded which). This TCR came from a human donor with myelodysplastic syndrome. The CDR3 spells CAWGGQGLGYTF. In DNA, the CDR3 is TGTGCCTGGGGGGGACAGGGTTTAGGCTACACCTTC.